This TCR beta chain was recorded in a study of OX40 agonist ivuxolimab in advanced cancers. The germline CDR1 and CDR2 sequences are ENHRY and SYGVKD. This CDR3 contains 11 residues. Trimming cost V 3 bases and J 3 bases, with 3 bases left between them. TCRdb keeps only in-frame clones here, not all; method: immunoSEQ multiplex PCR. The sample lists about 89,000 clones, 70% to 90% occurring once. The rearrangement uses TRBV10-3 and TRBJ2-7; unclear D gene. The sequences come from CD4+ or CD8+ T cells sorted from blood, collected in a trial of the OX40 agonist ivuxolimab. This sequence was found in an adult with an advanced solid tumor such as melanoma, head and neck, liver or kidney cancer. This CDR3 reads CAISDLYEQYF. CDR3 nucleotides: TGTGCCATCAGTGACCTCTACGAGCAGTACTTC.